These T cell receptor beta chains were read from a single sample in a study of cytomegalovirus exposure and HLA in healthy donors. Sequencing used immunoSEQ multiplex PCR; TCRdb keeps in-frame clones, though not all of them. Of about 180,000 clones in the sample, around 80% were seen once. Sequencing input: PBMCs. These receptors were taken from a woman aged 25 to 39 in good health and CMV-seronegative. CDR3s include the opening cysteine and the closing phenylalanine or tryptophan. D genes are given only for firm matches. Not every row has a clone size; where given, it reads once, few, many or a size class.

d_gene,abundance,v_gene,j_gene,CDR3nt,CDR3aa
NA,NA,TRBV9,TRBJ2-2,TGTGCCAGCAGCGTAGCTTGGTTAGAGAACGGGGAGCTGTTTTTT,CASSVAWLENGELFF
TRBD1,NA,TRBV30,TRBJ1-2,TGTGCCTGGCTTGGGACAGCTAACTATGGCTACACCTTC,CAWLGTANYGYTF
NA,NA,TRBV2,TRBJ2-2,TGTGCCAGCAGTGCAGGTCAAACCGCGAACACCGGGGAGCTGTTTTTT,CASSAGQTANTGELFF
NA,NA,TRBV30,TRBJ2-3,TGTGCCTGGAGTGTACTAACTAGCACAGATACGCAGTATTTT,CAWSVLTSTDTQYF
TRBD1,NA,TRBV9,TRBJ1-2,TGTGCCAGCAGCGTCCGGACAGGGGGCTATGGCTACACCTTC,CASSVRTGGYGYTF
NA,NA,TRBV9,TRBJ1-4,TGTGCCAGCAGCGTAGGCATAATCGGGGAAAAACTGTTTTTT,CASSVGIIGEKLFF
NA,few,TRBV29-1,TRBJ1-2,TGCAGCGTTGAACTAGGGGGATCTAACTATGGCTACACCTTC,CSVELGGSNYGYTF
NA,NA,TRBV6-5,TRBJ2-7,TGTGCCAGCAGTCTCGGGAGCCTGCAAGCCTACGAGCAGTACTTC,CASSLGSLQAYEQYF
NA,NA,TRBV5-1,TRBJ2-1,TGCGCCAGCAGCCTCGACAGGTTCGTTTACAATGAGCAGTTCTTC,CASSLDRFVYNEQFF
TRBD1,NA,TRBV5-1,TRBJ2-3,TGCGCCAGCAGCCCGACAGGGGTGGCAGATACGCAGTATTTT,CASSPTGVADTQYF
NA,NA,TRBV2,TRBJ2-1,TGTGCCAGCAGTGAGTCTAGAAACAATGAGCAGTTCTTC,CASSESRNNEQFF
NA,NA,TRBV10-2,TRBJ2-2,TGCGCCAGCAGTTCGACAGGGGAGCTGTTTTTT,CASSSTGELFF
NA,NA,TRBV2,TRBJ1-2,TGTGCCAGCAGTAATAGCTATGGCTACACCTTC,CASSNSYGYTF
TRBD2,once,TRBV7-2,TRBJ2-2,TGTGCCAGCAGCTTAGAGGCTAGCGGGTCCGGGGAGCTGTTTTTT,CASSLEASGSGELFF
NA,once,TRBV27,TRBJ1-3,TGTGCCAGCAGTTTAGGGGGCCGCTCGAGCTCTGGAAACACCATATATTTT,CASSLGGRSSSGNTIYF
TRBD1,few,TRBV7-9,TRBJ2-2,TGTGCCAGCAGCTTAGCTACAGGGGTTCCCACCGGGGAGCTGTTTTTT,CASSLATGVPTGELFF
NA,NA,TRBV29-1,TRBJ2-2,TGCAGCGTTGGACTATCTGGGTTCTCCGGGGAGCTGTTTTTT,CSVGLSGFSGELFF
NA,NA,TRBV11-3,TRBJ2-5,TGTGCCAGCAGCCCCGGGCGGTCAGGGGCTTTACAAGAGACCCAGTACTTC,CASSPGRSGALQETQYF
TRBD1,NA,TRBV15,TRBJ2-3,TGTGCCACCAGCAACTTCCGGGACAGGGGGCAGGCAGATACGCAGTATTTT,CATSNFRDRGQADTQYF
TRBD1,NA,TRBV27,TRBJ2-3,TGTGCCAGCAGTAGACAGGGAAGCACAGATACGCAGTATTTT,CASSRQGSTDTQYF
NA,NA,TRBV21-1,TRBJ2-3,TGTGCCAGCAGCCGACGGGACACCCCCACAGATACGCAGTATTTT,CASSRRDTPTDTQYF
TRBD1,NA,TRBV6-1,TRBJ2-7,TGTGCCAGCCCAGGGGGTGACGAGCAGTACTTC,CASPGGDEQYF
TRBD1,NA,TRBV5-1,TRBJ2-7,TGCGCCAGCAGCTCGTTACAGGGGTTATCCTACGAGCAGTACTTC,CASSSLQGLSYEQYF
TRBD2,once,TRBV4-3,TRBJ2-2,TGCGCCAGCAGCCAAACTAGCGGGTCGAACACCGGGGAGCTGTTTTTT,CASSQTSGSNTGELFF
TRBD1,NA,TRBV7-9,TRBJ2-7,TGTGCCAGCAGTATAGGACAGGTACCCTACGAGCAGTACTTC,CASSIGQVPYEQYF
NA,few,TRBV9,TRBJ1-1,TGTGCCAGCAGCGTAGAGGGCAGGGAGAACACTGAAGCTTTCTTT,CASSVEGRENTEAFF
TRBD1,NA,TRBV5-6,TRBJ1-4,TGTGCCAGCAGCTGGGACAGGGGTCCAACTAATGAAAAACTGTTTTTT,CASSWDRGPTNEKLFF
NA,NA,TRBV7-6,TRBJ1-6,TGTGCCAGCAGCGCTCGACAGAATTCACCCCTCCACTTT,CASSARQNSPLHF
TRBD2,NA,TRBV2,TRBJ2-2,TGTGCCAGCAGTGGGCGGGCGGGGGGGAACACCGGGGAGCTGTTTTTT,CASSGRAGGNTGELFF
TRBD1,few,TRBV7-9,TRBJ1-2,TGTGCCAGCAGCTCCAGACAGGGCTTCTACTATGGCTACACCTTC,CASSSRQGFYYGYTF
NA,NA,TRBV7-2,TRBJ1-1,TGTGCCAGCAGCTTAACAGGGCCCCAAGCTTTCTTT,CASSLTGPQAFF
TRBD2,NA,TRBV30,TRBJ2-3,TGTGCCTGGAGTGCGGGGCTAGCGGGGGCCACAGATACGCAGTATTTT,CAWSAGLAGATDTQYF
NA,NA,TRBV11-2,TRBJ1-4,TGTGCCAGCAGCATCGGGACGGGAGGTGAAAAACTGTTTTTT,CASSIGTGGEKLFF
NA,NA,TRBV21-1,TRBJ2-7,TGTGCCAGCAGAGGACAGGGGGGCCCCTACGAGCAGTACTTC,CASRGQGGPYEQYF
TRBD1,few,TRBV5-6,TRBJ1-2,TGTGCCAGCAGCTTAGGGGGGACGACAGGGTATAACTATGGCTACACCTTC,CASSLGGTTGYNYGYTF
TRBD1,NA,TRBV29-1,TRBJ1-2,TGCAGCGGACAGGGTCGGGGTGGCTACACCTTC,CSGQGRGGYTF
NA,once,TRBV21-1,TRBJ1-5,TGTGCCAGCAGCAAAGGACAGGGAAATGCCAATCAGCCCCAGCATTTT,CASSKGQGNANQPQHF
TRBD1,NA,TRBV27,TRBJ2-7,TGTGCCAGCAGTTTATCGACAGGGGGCTACGAGCAGTACTTC,CASSLSTGGYEQYF
NA,NA,TRBV11-1,TRBJ2-7,TGTGCCAGCAGCCCTGACGGGGACAAGGAGTACTTC,CASSPDGDKEYF
TRBD1,NA,TRBV11-2,TRBJ1-1,TGTGCCAGCAGCACCAACCCCCTGGACAGGGTCGGAACTGAAGCTTTCTTT,CASSTNPLDRVGTEAFF
NA,once,TRBV12-2,TRBJ2-6,TGTGCAAGTCGCTCCCCCAGGGGACAGGGGGCGCCGGGGGCCAACGTCCTGACTTTC,CASRSPRGQGAPGANVLTF
TRBD1,NA,TRBV7-9,TRBJ1-4,TGTGCCAGCAGCTTACCCTTACAGGGGGGAGGTGAAAAACTGTTTTTT,CASSLPLQGGGEKLFF
TRBD1,NA,TRBV6-6,TRBJ1-1,TGTGCCAGCCTACAGGGGGCGGGCACTGAAGCTTTCTTT,CASLQGAGTEAFF